This TCR beta chain was obtained from a study of shared clonotypes between healthy human individuals. Study results and caveats: A small donor pool kept down the genetic and exposure-history diversity that was represented.

Regarding this clone: Its antigen is currently unknown.

The genomic DNA of each subset was split evenly across several immunoSEQ plates. Clones were sequenced by immunoSEQ multiplex PCR, and TCRdb holds only the in-frame ones, with some missing. Of roughly 380,000 clones in the sample, 96% were seen once. The germline CDR1 and CDR2 sequences are MDHEN and SYDVKM. The V and J ends lost 0 bases and 2 bases respectively, with 7 bases between them. The CDR3 covers 14 residues. This chain connects TRBV28 to TRBJ1-2; tentative D call: TRBD1 (6 bases). Sequences were obtained from memory CD8+ T cells sorted from blood. Subset described: CD45RO+ cells pooled with CCR7-negative TemRA cells. The source is a young man in good health. Here the CDR3 DNA reads TGTGCCAGCAGTTTATGGGGGGCGAACTATGGCTACACCTTC. It is translated as CASSLWGANYGYTF.